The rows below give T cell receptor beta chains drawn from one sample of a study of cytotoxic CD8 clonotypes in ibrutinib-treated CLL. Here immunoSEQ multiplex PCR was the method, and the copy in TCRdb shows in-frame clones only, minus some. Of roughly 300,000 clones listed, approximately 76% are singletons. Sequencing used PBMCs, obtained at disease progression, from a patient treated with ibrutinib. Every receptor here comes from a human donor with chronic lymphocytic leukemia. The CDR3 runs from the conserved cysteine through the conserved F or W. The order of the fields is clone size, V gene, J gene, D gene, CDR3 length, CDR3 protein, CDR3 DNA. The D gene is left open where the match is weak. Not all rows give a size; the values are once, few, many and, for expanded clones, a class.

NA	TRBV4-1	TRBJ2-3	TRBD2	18	CASSPAGTSGRRTDTQYF	TGCGCCAGCAGCCCTGCCGGGACTAGCGGGAGAAGGACAGATACGCAGTATTTT
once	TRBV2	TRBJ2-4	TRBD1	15	CASRMTGPAKNIQYF	TGTGCCAGCAGAATGACAGGGCCGGCCAAAAACATTCAGTACTTC
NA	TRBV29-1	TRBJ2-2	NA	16	CSVEGLGARNTGELFF	TGCAGCGTTGAAGGGTTGGGGGCGCGGAACACCGGGGAGCTGTTTTTT
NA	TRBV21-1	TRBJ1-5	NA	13	CASSFCSLQPQHF	TGTGCCAGCAGCTTTTGCTCTCTGCAGCCCCAGCATTTT
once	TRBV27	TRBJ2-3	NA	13	CASSWSGVDTQYF	TGTGCCAGCAGTTGGTCGGGGGTAGATACGCAGTATTTT
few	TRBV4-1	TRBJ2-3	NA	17	CASSQVKRRVSTDTQYF	TGCGCCAGCAGCCAAGTTAAGCGGAGAGTTAGCACAGATACGCAGTATTTT
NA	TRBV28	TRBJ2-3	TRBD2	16	CASIKGASGSTDTQYF	TGTGCCAGCATCAAAGGGGCTAGCGGGAGCACAGATACGCAGTATTTT
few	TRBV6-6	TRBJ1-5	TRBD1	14	CASRDRAGNQPQHF	TGTGCCAGCCGGGACAGGGCGGGCAATCAGCCCCAGCATTTT
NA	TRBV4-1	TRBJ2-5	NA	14	CASSLPGGSETQYF	TGCGCCAGCAGCCTCCCCGGGGGTTCGGAGACCCAGTACTTC
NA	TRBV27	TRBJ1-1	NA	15	CASRRTNRVGSEAFF	TGTGCCAGCAGACGCACAAACCGGGTCGGGAGTGAAGCTTTCTTT
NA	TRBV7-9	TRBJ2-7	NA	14	CASSAKGTSYEQYF	TGTGCCAGCAGCGCTAAGGGGACATCCTACGAGCAGTACTTC
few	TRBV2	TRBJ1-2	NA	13	CAIRPGHSYGYTF	TGTGCCATCCGACCGGGACACTCCTATGGCTACACCTTC
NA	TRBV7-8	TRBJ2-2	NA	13	CASSLGRGGELFF	TGTGCCAGCAGCCTGGGGCGGGGCGGGGAGCTGTTTTTT
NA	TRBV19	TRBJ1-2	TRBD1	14	CASSVDRGNYGYTF	TGTGCCAGTAGTGTGGACAGGGGGAACTATGGCTACACCTTC
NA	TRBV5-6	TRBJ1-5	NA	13	CASSTTGNQPQHF	TGTGCCAGCAGCACAACAGGGAATCAGCCCCAGCATTTT
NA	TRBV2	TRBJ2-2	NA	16	CASSAEGPPNTGELFF	TGTGCCAGCAGTGCAGAGGGCCCCCCGAACACCGGGGAGCTGTTTTTT
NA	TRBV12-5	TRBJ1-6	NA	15	CASAARTVYNSPPHF	TGTGCTAGTGCCGCCAGGACCGTATATAATTCACCCCCCCACTTT
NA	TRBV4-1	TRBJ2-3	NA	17	CASSQEFGSGSTDTQYF	TGCGCCAGCAGCCAAGAATTCGGATCGGGGAGCACAGATACGCAGTATTTT
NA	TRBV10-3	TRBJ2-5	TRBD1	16	CAISAGQGLGEETQYF	TGTGCCATCAGTGCAGGACAGGGATTGGGTGAAGAGACCCAGTACTTC
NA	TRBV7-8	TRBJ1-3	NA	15	CASSLGRGGANTIYF	TGTGCCAGCAGCTTAGGCCGGGGAGGGGCGAACACCATATATTTT
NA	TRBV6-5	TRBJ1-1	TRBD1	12	CASHTGGTEAFF	TGTGCCAGCCATACAGGGGGGACTGAAGCTTTCTTT
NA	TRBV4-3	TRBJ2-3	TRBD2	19	CASSQAQTGLAGALGTQYF	TGCGCCAGCAGCCAAGCCCAAACGGGACTAGCGGGGGCTCTGGGTACGCAGTATTTT
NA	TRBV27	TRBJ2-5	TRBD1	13	CASSQGQQETQYF	TGTGCCAGCAGTCAGGGACAGCAAGAGACCCAGTACTTC
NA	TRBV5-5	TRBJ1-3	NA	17	CASSFDYNGVSGNTIYF	TGTGCCAGCAGCTTTGACTACAACGGAGTCTCTGGAAACACCATATATTTT
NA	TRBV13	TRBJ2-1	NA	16	CASSPTAGAIYNEQFF	TGTGCCAGCAGCCCAACGGCGGGGGCCATCTACAATGAGCAGTTCTTC
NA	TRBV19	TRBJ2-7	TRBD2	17	CASSIFPTSGRVNEQYF	TGTGCCAGTAGTATCTTCCCAACTAGCGGGAGGGTGAACGAGCAGTACTTC
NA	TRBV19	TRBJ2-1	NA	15	CASSVRGNLMNEQFF	TGTGCCAGTAGTGTTAGAGGGAATCTAATGAATGAGCAGTTCTTC
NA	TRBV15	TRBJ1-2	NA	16	CATSRDLSTGYYGYTF	TGTGCCACCAGCAGAGATCTTTCGACAGGTTACTATGGCTACACCTTC
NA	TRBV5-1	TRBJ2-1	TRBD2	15	CASSSGLAGTNEQFF	TGCGCCAGCAGCTCGGGACTAGCGGGAACAAATGAGCAGTTCTTC
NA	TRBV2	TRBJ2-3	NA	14	CASSEDKSTDTQYF	TGTGCCAGCAGTGAGGACAAAAGCACAGATACGCAGTATTTT
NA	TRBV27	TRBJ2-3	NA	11	CASSLMGTQYF	TGTGCCAGCAGTTTAATGGGTACGCAGTATTTT
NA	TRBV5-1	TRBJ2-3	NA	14	CASTPSQPTDTQYF	TGCGCCAGCACCCCATCCCAACCCACAGATACGCAGTATTTT
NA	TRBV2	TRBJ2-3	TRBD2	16	CASSRGRPRGWDTQYF	TGTGCCAGCAGTCGCGGGAGGCCTCGAGGCTGGGATACGCAGTATTTT
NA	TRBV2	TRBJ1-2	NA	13	CACYSTPNYGYTF	TGTGCCTGTTATTCTACACCTAACTATGGCTACACCTTC
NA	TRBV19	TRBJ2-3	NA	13	CASSNGQTDTQYF	TGTGCCAGTAGTAACGGACAGACAGATACGCAGTATTTT
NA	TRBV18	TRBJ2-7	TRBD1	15	CASSPGTGRHNEQYF	TGTGCCAGCTCACCCGGGACAGGGCGCCACAACGAGCAGTACTTC
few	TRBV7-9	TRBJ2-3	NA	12	CASSQQGGTQYF	TGTGCCAGCAGCCAACAGGGAGGTACGCAGTATTTT
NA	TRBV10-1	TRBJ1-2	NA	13	CASSVERWGGYTF	TGCGCCAGCAGTGTCGAGAGATGGGGCGGCTACACCTTC
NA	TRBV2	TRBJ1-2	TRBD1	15	CASSPRTGGDYGYTF	TGTGCCAGCAGTCCTCGGACAGGGGGAGACTATGGCTACACCTTC
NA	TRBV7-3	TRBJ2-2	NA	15	CASSMGRRGTGELFF	TGTGCCAGCAGCATGGGACGGCGAGGCACCGGGGAGCTGTTTTTT